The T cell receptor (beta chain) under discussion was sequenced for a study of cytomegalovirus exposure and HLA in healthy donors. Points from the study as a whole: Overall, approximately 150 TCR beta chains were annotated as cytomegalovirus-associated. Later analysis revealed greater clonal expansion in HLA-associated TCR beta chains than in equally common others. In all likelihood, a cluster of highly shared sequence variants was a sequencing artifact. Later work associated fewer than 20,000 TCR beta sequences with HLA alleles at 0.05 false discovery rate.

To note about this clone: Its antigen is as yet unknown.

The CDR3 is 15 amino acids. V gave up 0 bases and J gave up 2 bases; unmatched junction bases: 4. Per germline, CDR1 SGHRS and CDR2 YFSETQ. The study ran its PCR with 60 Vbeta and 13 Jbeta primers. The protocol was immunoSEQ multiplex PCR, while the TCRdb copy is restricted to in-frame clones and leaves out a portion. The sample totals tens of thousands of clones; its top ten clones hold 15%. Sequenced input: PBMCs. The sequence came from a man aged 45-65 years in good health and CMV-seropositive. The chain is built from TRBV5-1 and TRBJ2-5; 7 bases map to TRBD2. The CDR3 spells CASSLEGGRQETQYF. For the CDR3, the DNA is TGCGCCAGCAGCTTGGAGGGAGGGAGGCAAGAGACCCAGTACTTC.